This TCR beta chain was profiled in a study of blood T cell repertoires in COVID-19. At the level of the study: Samples of COVID-19 (acute and convalescent) were obtained from the United States, Italy and Spain. PBMCs, B-cell-depleted T cells, or T cells were the source of the cDNA or gDNA that made up the material.

Profiling relied on immunoSEQ multiplex PCR, and the TCRdb table lists in-frame clones only, not all of them. The sample includes 300,000 to 400,000 clones, about 89% seen only once; the top ten take roughly 2%. The V and J ends lost 5 bases and 5 bases, in that order; junction bases with no gene match: 4. Germline V gene lookup returns CDR1 PRHDT and CDR2 FYEKMQ (reference sequence). There are 14 residues in the CDR3. The sample comprised peripheral blood. The chain uses TRBV13 and TRBJ2-2; 8 bases fit TRBD1. This TCR was sampled from a woman aged 60-70 years with COVID-19, enrolled during active disease. In nucleotides, the CDR3 is TGTGCCAGCAGCCCAGGGGGCAGGACCGGGGAGCTGTTTTTT. This codes for CASSPGGRTGELFF. Drawing the rest from reference TRBV13 and TRBJ2-2, the complete variable domain is AAGVIQSPRHLIKEKRETATLKCYPIPRHDTVYWYQQGPGQDPQFLISFYEKMQSDKGSIPDRFSAQQFSDYHSELNMSSLELGDSALYFCASSPGGRTGELFFGEGSRLTVL.